The present entry profiles one T cell receptor (beta chain) with its context. Its antigen is unidentified. These data come from a study of monozygotic twins with inflammatory bowel disease. Total RNA amounting to about 3,700 ng went into each TCR library. UMIs that had a 6-nucleotide sample barcode were put in using template switching. Reanalyzing the 5' RACE reads, TCRdb keeps one entry per CDR3 protein, without DNA. This sample contains around 230,000 distinct CDR3 sequences. The CDR3 runs to 16 residues. Germline V gives CDR1 LGHDT, CDR2 YNNKEL (reference sequence). Study-level findings and limits: Sharing of clonotypes with others was lower in IBD patients than in healthy twins, and this was especially so with disease activity.

The TCR originated in a human donor with ulcerative colitis or Crohn's disease, or a healthy co-twin of an affected twin (not recorded which). Sequencing was carried out using blood. V is TRBV3-1 and J is TRBJ1-5; the TCRdb D gene call, TRBD1, has no DNA to confirm it. This CDR3 is CASSQGDRGGNQPQHF.